These 4 T cell receptor beta chains were all obtained from the same sample, sequenced in a study of T-cell memory formation after mild COVID-19. Using its own MiXCR run on the 5' RACE reads, TCRdb lists one record per CDR3 protein. The data contain roughly 160,000 distinct CDR3 sequences, roughly 10% of them singletons. The sample comprised PBMCs or a T cell subset sorted from them (not recorded which). These receptors came from a man between 18 and 29 years old who had mild COVID-19 (a few samples of this study predate the infection). Cell type and time point are not known.

At least ten counts were recorded for this clonotype. The chain joins TRBV4-1 to TRBJ2-1, with a weak D call TRBD2 (5 bases). Germline V gene sequence: CDR1 MGHRA, CDR2 YSYEKL. The CDR3 runs 12 residues. The V end was cut by 3 bases, the J end by 11 bases, with 11 bases between. The DNA for the CDR3 is TGCGCCAGCAGCCACCGGGGAGAAAAGCAGTTCTTC. Amino acids: CASSHRGEKQFF.

CDR3 coding DNA: TGTGCCAGCAGTGAAGCAACTAGCACAGATACGCAGTATTTT. This sequence encodes CASSEATSTDTQYF. V usage is TRBV2 and J usage is TRBJ2-3; no reliable D call. Germline values: CDR1 SNHLY, CDR2 FYNNEI. V was trimmed by 0 bases and J by 0 bases, leaving 4 bases between them. The CDR3 contains 14 residues.

The J gene is TRBJ2-1, the V gene TRBV20-1; TRBD1 is a possible D gene (6 bases). This CDR3 has 16 residues. Germline V CDR1 and CDR2: DFQATT, SNEGSKA (reference sequence). Trimming took off 2 bases at V and 0 bases at J, with 14 bases between the two ends. The CDR3 protein is CSARNKQGTSYNEQFF. As DNA, the CDR3 is TGCAGTGCTAGAAACAAACAGGGAACCTCCTACAATGAGCAGTTCTTC.

There are a few counts of this clonotype. This rearrangement joins TRBV23-1 to TRBJ2-4; D may be TRBD1 (6 bases). TRBV23-1 is designated an ORF whose function remains uncertain. The CDR3 loop spans 15 amino acids. With 3 bases removed from V and 0 bases from J, the gap between germline ends came to 9 bases. The CDR3 is CASSQEQGAKNIQYF. The CDR3 DNA reads TGCGCCAGCAGTCAGGAACAGGGAGCCAAAAACATTCAGTACTTC.